This passage covers 21 T cell receptor beta chains from one sample sequenced in a study of blood T cell repertoires in COVID-19. Data came from immunoSEQ multiplex PCR; TCRdb stores just in-frame clones and leaves some out. The sample contains 250,000 to 350,000 clones, 70% to 90% of which appear only once. Sequences were obtained from peripheral blood. These receptors were obtained from a woman in her sixties with acute or convalescent COVID-19.

This clone showed up just once. The gene calls are TRBV15 and TRBJ2-7; no clear D gene. V lost 0 bases and J 2 bases, leaving 14 bases between the germline ends. Per the germline V gene, CDR1 is LNHNV and CDR2 is YYDKDF (reference sequence). This CDR3 has 16 residues. This CDR3 is CATSRDFFGGTYEQYF. For the CDR3, the DNA is TGTGCCACCAGCAGAGATTTTTTCGGCGGAACCTACGAGCAGTACTTC.

This chain uses TRBV9 with TRBJ2-7; 9 nucleotides line up with TRBD1. Germline values: CDR1 SGDLS, CDR2 YYNGEE. With V trimmed by 4 bases and J by 6 bases, 8 bases remained unmatched. The CDR3 loop spans 14 amino acids. CDR3 amino acids: CASSPRDREGEQYF. CDR3 bases: TGTGCCAGCAGCCCCCGGGACAGGGAAGGCGAGCAGTACTTC.

The CDR3 DNA follows: TGTGCCTGGAGGGGACAGGGGCCACGCCGCAATCAGCCCCAGCATTTT. Its protein product is CAWRGQGPRRNQPQHF. The rearrangement links TRBV30 to TRBJ1-5, with 10 bases aligning to TRBD1. CDR3 size: 16 residues. Trimming took 3 bases from V and 2 from J; bases not matched to a gene: 7. CDR1 is GTSNPN, CDR2 SVGIG, per germline (reference sequence).

This clone is a singleton in its sample. The J gene is TRBJ1-1, the V gene TRBV6-5; D not resolved. Germline V gives CDR1 MNHEY, CDR2 SVGAGI. There are 14 residues in the CDR3. The V end was cut by 4 bases, the J end by 1 base, with 10 bases between. DNA for the CDR3: TGTGCCAGCAGTTCCTCAGAGAGGAACACTGAAGCTTTCTTT. It yields the protein CASSSSERNTEAFF.

CDR3: CASSLGRVRGSGNTIYF. In DNA form, the CDR3 reads TGCGCCAGCAGCCTTGGCCGAGTAAGGGGATCTGGAAACACCATATATTTT. The chain carries TRBV5-1 and TRBJ1-3; perhaps TRBD1 as D (5 bases). This CDR3 region has 17 residues. Trimming stripped 4 bases from V and 1 base from J, with 18 bases between. Germline lookup yields CDR1 SGHRS and CDR2 YFSETQ.

The chain couples TRBV19 to TRBJ2-1; 9 bases align to TRBD2. Trimming cost V 4 bases and J 15 bases; bases outside gene matches: 4. Germline values: CDR1 LNHDA, CDR2 SQIVND (reference sequence). The CDR3 spans 11 residues. The CDR3 DNA reads TGTGCCAGTAGTACGGGACTAGCCGTGTTCTTC. It yields the protein CASSTGLAVFF.

The V call is TRBV29-1, the J call TRBJ1-1; tentative D call: TRBD1 (5 bases). Germline CDR1 and CDR2: SQVTM and ANQGSEA. The CDR3 length is 11 residues. The V end was cut by 4 bases, the J end by 6 bases, with 9 bases between. The CDR3 bases are TGCAGCGTTGGGGGGGGTCCTGAAGCTTTCTTT. Amino acid sequence: CSVGGGPEAFF.

The rearrangement uses TRBV7-8 and TRBJ1-5; D is unclear. V was clipped by 10 bases and J by 4 bases, with 2 bases between them. The CDR3 totals 9 residues. Germline values: CDR1 SGHVS, CDR2 FQNEAQ. The CDR3: CAINQPQHF. The CDR3 DNA reads TGTGCCATAAATCAGCCCCAGCATTTT.

DNA of the CDR3: TGTGCCAGCAGCGAACAATATAGCGGGTACGAGCAGTACTTC. It encodes CASSEQYSGYEQYF. This chain connects TRBV11-3 to TRBJ2-7, with TRBD2 matching 7 bases. The CDR3 contains 14 residues. J lost 4 bases, V lost 5 bases, and 8 bases had no gene match. Germline CDR1 SGHNT, CDR2 YENEEA.

This chain connects TRBV7-9 to TRBJ1-6; 9 nucleotides line up with TRBD1. CDR3 size: 15 residues. The V segment lost 3 bases and the J segment 9 bases; nucleotides outside the gene matches: 6. Germline values: CDR1 SEHNR, CDR2 FQNEAQ (reference sequence). CDR3 bases: TGTGCCAGCAGCTTCGGACAGGGGAGGGGTTCACCCCTCCACTTT. As protein: CASSFGQGRGSPLHF.

This chain connects TRBV5-6 to TRBJ2-7, with TRBD2 matching over 12 bases. Trimming cost V 5 bases and J 2 bases; bases outside gene matches: 5. The CDR3 extends over 15 amino acids. Germline CDR1 and CDR2: SGHDT and YYEEEE. The CDR3 protein is CASSSGLAGTYEQYF. Written as DNA, the CDR3 is TGTGCCAGCAGTTCTGGACTAGCGGGAACCTACGAGCAGTACTTC.

The CDR3, as DNA: TGCGCCAGCAGCTTGGGGGACAGGGGTCGAGAGACCCAGTACTTC. Amino acids: CASSLGDRGRETQYF. V and J are TRBV5-1 and TRBJ2-5; TRBD1 agrees at 10 bases. Unmatched junction bases numbered 3, after V lost 0 bases and J lost 4 bases. Per germline, CDR1 SGHRS and CDR2 YFSETQ. This CDR3 comprises 15 residues.

V is TRBV7-9 and J is TRBJ1-6; the D gene is possibly TRBD1 (6 bases). From germline, CDR1 is SEHNR and CDR2 FQNEAQ (reference sequence). CDR3 length: 13 amino acids. V gave up 2 bases and J gave up 12 bases, with 11 bases separating them. CDR3 DNA sequence: TGTGCCAGCAGCTTAACCAACAGGGAACCCCTCCACTTT. This translates into CASSLTNREPLHF.

The chain couples TRBV27 to TRBJ2-1; 14 nucleotides line up with TRBD2. The CDR3 loop spans 19 amino acids. V was clipped by 7 bases and J by 4 bases; unmatched bases: 15. Germline CDR1 reads MNHEY; CDR2 reads SMNVEV (reference sequence). The CDR3 DNA is TGTGCCAGCATAGACTCAAGCGGACTAGCGGGGGGCCGTTACAATGAGCAGTTCTTC. Residues: CASIDSSGLAGGRYNEQFF.

This clone was observed once. CDR3 protein: CASSYWSDSGNTIYF. The CDR3, as DNA: TGTGCCAGCAGTTACTGGTCAGACTCTGGAAACACCATATATTTT. The chain uses TRBV6-5 and TRBJ1-3; D not certain. V lost 1 base, J lost 0 bases, and 7 bases lay in between. The CDR3 extends over 15 amino acids. The germline CDR1 and CDR2 sequences are MNHEY and SVGAGI.

The V call is TRBV6-4, the J call TRBJ2-7; 8 bases are shared with TRBD2. This CDR3 contains 14 residues. The germline CDR1 and CDR2 sequences are MRHNA and SNTAGT. The trim removed 6 bases at V and 5 bases at J, leaving 9 bases unmatched. The CDR3 region is CASSPSGGPNEQYF. The DNA for the CDR3 is TGTGCCAGCAGCCCATCGGGAGGGCCTAACGAGCAGTACTTC.

The chain is built from TRBV2 and TRBJ2-1; 7 nucleotides match TRBD1. V shed 6 bases, J shed 8 bases, and the junction held 7 bases outside the gene matches. CDR1 is SNHLY, CDR2 FYNNEI, per germline. The CDR3 totals 13 residues. The CDR3, as DNA: TGTGCCAGCAGGCCGGACAGGTCCGATGAGCAGTTCTTC. Translation gives CASRPDRSDEQFF.

V usage is TRBV2 and J usage is TRBJ2-7; the D gene is possibly TRBD2 (6 bases). The CDR3 sequence is 14 residues long. CDR1 and CDR2 from the germline V gene are SNHLY and FYNNEI. The germline V and J ends were trimmed by 11 bases and 3 bases, with 20 bases remaining between them. CDR3 in amino acids: CAGQFGGQSYEQYF. The CDR3 DNA is TGTGCCGGTCAATTCGGGGGTCAAAGCTACGAGCAGTACTTC.

V usage is TRBV7-2 and J usage is TRBJ2-1; 9 bases are a match to TRBD1. Germline V CDR1 and CDR2: SGHTA, FQGNSA. V shed 4 bases, J shed 8 bases, and the junction held 3 bases outside the gene matches. This CDR3 is built from 13 residues. The CDR3: CASSWTGVDEQFF. DNA for the CDR3: TGTGCCAGCAGCTGGACAGGGGTCGATGAGCAGTTCTTC.

The rearrangement joins TRBV3-1 (or the pseudogene TRBV3-2) to TRBJ1-1, with D unclear. The length of the CDR3 is 9 residues. V was clipped by 2 bases and J by 11 bases, with 3 bases between them. Germline CDR1 and CDR2: LGHDT and YNNKEL (reference sequence). The CDR3, as DNA: TGTGCCAGCAGCCAACGGGCTTTCTTT. It translates to CASSQRAFF.

V gene TRBV12-3 or TRBV12-4 combines with J gene TRBJ1-6; TRBD1 might be the D (6 bases). Trimming cost V 3 bases and J 7 bases, with 7 bases left between them. This CDR3 contains 13 residues. The CDR3 DNA is TGTGCCAGCAGTTTCGACAGGAATTCACCCCTCCACTTT. It is translated as CASSFDRNSPLHF.